These 21 T cell receptor beta chains came from one sample sequenced in a study of stem cell transplantation in POMP-related autoinflammatory disease. Produced via immunoSEQ multiplex PCR; TCRdb's table is partial and in-frame only. The sample carries some 26,000 clones, approximately 85% recorded once. The sequenced sample was CD4+ T cells from PBMCs, obtained before stem cell transplantation. These receptors were taken from a human donor with POMP-related autoinflammation and immune dysregulation (PRAID).

This sequence joins TRBV27 and TRBJ2-5; TRBD2 is a possible D gene (5 bases). Germline CDR1 and CDR2: MNHEY and SMNVEV (reference sequence). V was pared by 4 bases and J by 5 bases, with 17 bases between. This CDR3 is built from 15 residues. The CDR3 DNA sequence: TGTGCCAGCAGTTCGCATGGCGGGCAGACGGAGACCCAGTACTTC. Translating it yields CASSSHGGQTETQYF.

The V gene is TRBV7-6, the J gene TRBJ2-2; 8 bases agree with TRBD2. Per the germline V gene, CDR1 is SGHVS and CDR2 is FNYEAQ. Trimming took 5 bases from V and 4 from J; bases not matched to a gene: 6. The CDR3 sequence is 15 residues long. The CDR3 bases are TGTGCCAGCAGCGTTAGCGGGGCATCCACCGGGGAGCTGTTTTTT. It specifies CASSVSGASTGELFF.

The rearrangement links TRBV30 to TRBJ2-1; D is possibly TRBD2 (5 bases). The CDR3 length is 12 residues. Germline CDR1 GTSNPN, CDR2 SVGIG (reference sequence). Trimming shortened V by 3 bases and J by 7 bases, and 10 bases separated the two germline ends. CDR3 residues: CAWRARGNEQFF. CDR3 DNA: TGTGCCTGGAGAGCCCGGGGAAATGAGCAGTTCTTC.

The chain employs TRBV6-5 and TRBJ1-2; 7 bases agree with TRBD1. With V trimmed by 5 bases and J by 4 bases, 4 bases remained unmatched. In germline, CDR1 is MNHEY, CDR2 SVGAGI. CDR3 length: 13 amino acids. In DNA form, the CDR3 reads TGTGCCAGCAGTAACAGGGGATTCTATGGCTACACCTTC. This codes for CASSNRGFYGYTF.

The genes are TRBV2 and TRBJ1-6; a possible D gene is TRBD1 (6 bases). Germline V gene sequence: CDR1 SNHLY, CDR2 FYNNEI. The CDR3 loop spans 13 amino acids. Trimming took 4 bases from V and 7 from J, leaving 8 bases between them. The CDR3 sequence is CASSAQGNSPLHF. DNA for the CDR3: TGTGCCAGCAGTGCGCAGGGGAATTCACCCCTCCACTTT.

This clone was detected once. V and J are TRBV6-1 and TRBJ2-3; D is unresolved. This CDR3 has 17 residues. V gave up 6 bases and J gave up 3 bases, with 22 bases separating them. Germline CDR1 and CDR2: MNHNS and SASEGT. CDR3 coding DNA: TGTGCCAGCAGAGAAAGGCGTCTCCCCCCGGGTACAGATACGCAGTATTTT. Its translation: CASRERRLPPGTDTQYF.

The V and J genes are TRBV30 and TRBJ2-1, with 8 bases identical to TRBD2. The CDR3 is 15 amino acids. The V gene end was trimmed by 5 bases and the J gene end by 0 bases; junction bases not matched to a gene: 6. Germline V lookup: CDR1 GTSNPN, CDR2 SVGIG (reference sequence). DNA for the CDR3: TGTGCCTGGGTAAGCGGGGGCCACTCCTACAATGAGCAGTTCTTC. This encodes CAWVSGGHSYNEQFF.

The chain uses TRBV28 and TRBJ1-2, with D maybe TRBD1 (5 bases). The V gene lost 6 bases and the J gene lost 7 bases, with 15 bases spanning the gap. The CDR3 loop spans 13 amino acids. Germline V gives CDR1 MDHEN, CDR2 SYDVKM. The CDR3 here is CASRLATGLGYTF. CDR3 coding DNA: TGTGCCAGCAGATTAGCGACGGGGCTTGGCTACACCTTC.

The table lists this clone with a few counts. The chain recombines TRBV4-2 with TRBJ2-7; D is uncertain. V was trimmed by 1 base and J by 6 bases, leaving 7 bases between them. The CDR3 is 12 amino acids. The V gene's germline CDR1 is LGHNA and CDR2 YNFKEQ. CDR3 loop: CASSQGMGEQYF. The CDR3 DNA reads TGTGCCAGCAGCCAAGGAATGGGCGAGCAGTACTTC.

This clone was picked up one time. The chain uses TRBV30 and TRBJ1-2; D is unclear. Trimming removed 3 bases at V and 4 bases at J, with 12 bases between. This CDR3 has 13 residues. Germline V CDR1 and CDR2: GTSNPN, SVGIG (reference sequence). CDR3 nucleotides: TGTGCCTGGAGCTGGTCTGAGCGCTATGGCTACACCTTC. It is translated as CAWSWSERYGYTF.

J is TRBJ2-1 and V is TRBV7-9, with 10 bases identical to TRBD2. V was clipped by 2 bases and J by 3 bases; unmatched bases: 4. Per the germline V gene, CDR1 is SEHNR and CDR2 is FQNEAQ (reference sequence). This CDR3 region has 16 residues. CDR3 region: CASSLQLAGLYNEQFF. The CDR3 coding sequence is TGTGCCAGCAGCTTACAACTAGCGGGACTCTACAATGAGCAGTTCTTC. The whole variable domain, filled in from reference TRBV7-9 and TRBJ2-1, reads DTGVSQNPRHKITKRGQNVTFRCDPISEHNRLYWYRQTLGQGPEFLTYFQNEAQLEKSRLLSDRFSAERPKGSFSTLEIQRTEQGDSAMYLCASSLQLAGLYNEQFFGPGTRLTVL.

This clone was seen just once. The chain uses TRBV30 and TRBJ2-2; 7 bases are a match to TRBD2. CDR3 length equals 15 residues. The germline CDR1 and CDR2 sequences are GTSNPN and SVGIG (reference sequence). Losses at the gene ends were 0 bases for V and 4 bases for J; bases not matched to a gene: 5. The CDR3 bases are TGTGCCTGGAGTGTAAATCGGGGGGTCACCGGGGAGCTGTTTTTT. This encodes CAWSVNRGVTGELFF.

This clone was counted only a few times. The CDR3 DNA reads TGTGCCAGCAGCTCACAATCGACAGGGGGGCATCAGCCCCAGCATTTT. It codes for CASSSQSTGGHQPQHF. This rearrangement joins TRBV4-2 to TRBJ1-5; 9 nucleotides line up with TRBD1. V lost 5 bases and J lost 5; bases outside the gene matches: 10. The CDR3 has 16 residues. CDR1 is LGHNA, CDR2 YNFKEQ, per germline.

The chain combines TRBV5-1 with TRBJ1-4, with unresolved D. The CDR3 is 14 amino acids. From germline, CDR1 is SGHRS and CDR2 YFSETQ. V lost 3 bases to trimming and J lost 5 bases, with 11 bases between them. The CDR3 spells CASSSSGENEKLFF. In DNA, the CDR3 is TGCGCCAGCAGCTCTTCCGGGGAGAATGAAAAACTGTTTTTT.

The chain carries TRBV4-1 and TRBJ1-1; D might be TRBD1 (5 bases). V dropped 4 bases and J dropped 2 bases, with 17 bases sitting between them. Germline CDR1 and CDR2: MGHRA and YSYEKL. The CDR3 is made up of 16 amino acids. This CDR3 reads CASSPFLRTTNTEAFF. The CDR3 region has the DNA TGCGCCAGCAGCCCTTTTTTGAGGACAACCAACACTGAAGCTTTCTTT.

The chain links TRBV11-2 to TRBJ1-2, with 9 bases matching TRBD1. The CDR3 runs to 15 residues. J lost 8 bases, V lost 3 bases, and 10 bases had no gene match. Looked up from germline, CDR1 is SGHAT and CDR2 is FQNNGV. The CDR3 region is CASSLVIQGAWGYTF. CDR3 DNA: TGTGCCAGCAGCTTGGTTATACAGGGGGCTTGGGGCTACACCTTC.

This clone was detected only once. This rearrangement joins TRBV18 to TRBJ2-3; D might be TRBD1 (6 bases). CDR1 is KGHSH, CDR2 LQKENI, per germline. The CDR3 runs to 17 residues. The ends were cut back, 3 bases at V and 0 bases at J, with 16 bases in the middle. The CDR3 region is CASSPGTPQSSTDTQYF. The DNA for the CDR3 is TGTGCCAGCTCACCCGGGACACCTCAAAGTAGCACAGATACGCAGTATTTT.

This clone showed up just once. The chain recombines TRBV18 with TRBJ2-3, with 7 positions matching TRBD2. V lost 3 bases to trimming and J lost 4 bases; unmatched junction nucleotides: 16. CDR3 length equals 18 residues. Germline CDR1 and CDR2: KGHSH and LQKENI. The CDR3 reads CASSPRDGAAGDPDTQYF. The CDR3 DNA sequence: TGTGCCAGCTCACCCAGGGACGGGGCGGCGGGAGACCCAGATACGCAGTATTTT.

This rearrangement joins TRBV18 to TRBJ2-5, with a weak D call TRBD1 (6 bases). Per germline, CDR1 KGHSH and CDR2 LQKENI. The V end lost 4 bases, the J end lost 9 bases, and 21 bases lay between the germline ends. This CDR3 is 15 amino acids long. The CDR3, as DNA: TGTGCCAGCTCACTAACAGGGTTGGAGAGCGGAGCCCAGTACTTC. Protein product: CASSLTGLESGAQYF.

The V and J genes are TRBV9 and TRBJ1-4; the D gene is possibly TRBD1 (6 bases). Looked up from germline, CDR1 is SGDLS and CDR2 is YYNGEE. This CDR3 is built from 14 residues. V lost 4 bases and J lost 6, with 13 bases in between. The DNA of the CDR3 is TGTGCCAGCAGCCCACAGGGATATGATGAAAAACTGTTTTTT. Translation gives CASSPQGYDEKLFF.

The CDR3 DNA follows: TGTGCCATCTCCCGGGACACCTACGAGCAGTACTTC. This translates into CAISRDTYEQYF. V and J are TRBV10-3 and TRBJ2-7; tentative D call: TRBD1 (6 bases). The CDR3 contains 12 residues. With 8 bases removed from V and 2 bases from J, the gap between germline ends came to 10 bases. Per the germline V gene, CDR1 is ENHRY and CDR2 is SYGVKD.